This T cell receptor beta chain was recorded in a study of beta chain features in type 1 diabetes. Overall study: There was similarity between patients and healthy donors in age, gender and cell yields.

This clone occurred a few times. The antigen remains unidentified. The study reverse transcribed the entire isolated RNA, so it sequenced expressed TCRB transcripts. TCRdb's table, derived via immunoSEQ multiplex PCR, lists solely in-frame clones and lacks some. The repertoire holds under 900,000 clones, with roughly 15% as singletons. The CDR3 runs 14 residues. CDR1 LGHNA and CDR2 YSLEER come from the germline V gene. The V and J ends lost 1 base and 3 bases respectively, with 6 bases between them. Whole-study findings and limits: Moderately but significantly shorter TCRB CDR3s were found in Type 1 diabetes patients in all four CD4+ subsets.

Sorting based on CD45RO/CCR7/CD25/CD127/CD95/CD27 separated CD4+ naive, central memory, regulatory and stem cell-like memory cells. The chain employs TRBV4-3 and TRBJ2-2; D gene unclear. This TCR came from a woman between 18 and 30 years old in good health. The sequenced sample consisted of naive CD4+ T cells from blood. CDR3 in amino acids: CASSQGHYTGELFF. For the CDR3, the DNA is TGCGCCAGCAGCCAAGGGCATTACACCGGGGAGCTGTTTTTT.